The present TCR beta chain was sequenced within a study of vaccination and CD4 T cells after COVID-19. Study outcomes and limitations: When vaccine-specific clones from convalescent patients were examined, 304 of 307 were spike mono-reactive.

With the Oncomine TCR Beta short-read assay, DNA from cultured CD4+ T cells was sequenced. Using its own MiXCR run on the PCR reads, TCRdb lists one record per CDR3 protein. This sample has about 15,000 distinct CDR3 sequences, with more than 25% found just once. Trimming cost V 2 bases and J 6 bases, with 11 bases left between them. The CDR3 totals 13 residues. Germline-derived CDR1 and CDR2 are WNHNN and SYGVQD (reference sequence). Stated treatment: approximately 10-day PBMC culture with coronavirus spike peptide pools or control peptides (ViraFEST assay). March to December 2020 was the span of positive PCR dates, which predated US Alpha, Beta and Delta variants. There are a few counts of this clonotype. Its antigen is unknown.

The TCR originated in a human donor with COVID-19. V usage is TRBV10-1 and J usage is TRBJ2-7; D not certain. Sequenced material: cultured CD4+ T cells from blood. As DNA, the CDR3 is TGCGCCAGCAGTGAGCAACAGAATGCCGAGCAGTACTTC. As protein: CASSEQQNAEQYF.